This TCR beta chain was identified in a study of blood T cell repertoires in COVID-19. The protocol was immunoSEQ multiplex PCR, while the TCRdb copy is restricted to in-frame clones and leaves out a portion. The sample consists of under 150,000 clones, less than 80% of them appearing once. CDR3 length equals 14 residues. Per the germline V gene, CDR1 is LGHNA and CDR2 is YSLEER. V gave up 2 bases and J gave up 5 bases; unmatched junction bases: 1. This clone was counted once. The V and J genes are TRBV4-3 and TRBJ1-5; 9 bases agree with TRBD1. Material: peripheral blood. The origin of this receptor is a man in his 60s with acute or convalescent COVID-19. The CDR3 protein is CASSQRQGDQPQHF. As DNA, the CDR3 is TGCGCCAGCAGCCAAAGACAGGGGGATCAGCCCCAGCATTTT.